The rows below give T cell receptor beta chains drawn from one sample of a study of OX40 agonist ivuxolimab in advanced cancers. Some clones are missing from TCRdb's copy, which holds only in-frame ones; the method was immunoSEQ multiplex PCR. The data hold just under 85,000 clones, with 83% observed a single time. The sample in question was CD4+ or CD8+ T cells sorted from blood, obtained in a trial of the OX40 agonist ivuxolimab. The receptors derive from an adult with an advanced solid tumor such as melanoma, head and neck, liver or kidney cancer. CDR3s include the opening cysteine and the closing phenylalanine or tryptophan. The D gene is left open where the match is weak. A clone size is listed for some rows: how often the clone was seen (once, few, many), or a class if it is expanded.

clone size	D gene	V gene	J gene	CDR3 DNA	CDR3 protein
-	-	TRBV6-1	TRBJ1-1	TGTGCCAGCAGTGAAGGGCAGGCTAGTGGCACTGAAGCTTTCTTT	CASSEGQASGTEAFF
few	-	TRBV7-2	TRBJ2-5	TGTGCCAGCAGCCCCAATGGTGGCCAAGAGACCCAGTACTTC	CASSPNGGQETQYF
-	-	TRBV11-2	TRBJ2-5	TGTGCCAGCAGCTTAGAACCCGGGACCCAGTACTTC	CASSLEPGTQYF
-	-	TRBV7-3	TRBJ2-1	TGTGCCAGCAGCTTAAATTCAGGGGGGAATGAGCAGTTCTTC	CASSLNSGGNEQFF
-	-	TRBV18	TRBJ1-4	TGTGCCAGCTCACCACTCACAGGGTTGGAGGAAAAACTGTTTTTT	CASSPLTGLEEKLFF
-	-	TRBV5-1	TRBJ1-2	TGCGCCAGCAGCTTGGGACAGACTTATGGCTACACCTTC	CASSLGQTYGYTF
-	TRBD1	TRBV5-1	TRBJ1-2	TGCGCCAGCCGAGAACCGGACAGGGAGGATGGCTACACCTTC	CASREPDREDGYTF
few	TRBD2	TRBV10-3	TRBJ2-7	TGTGCCATCAGGTCTAGCGGGGGAACACCGAACTCCTACGAGCAGTACTTC	CAIRSSGGTPNSYEQYF
-	-	TRBV19	TRBJ2-2	TGTGCCAGTAGTTCAATCGACAGTTCCGGGGAGCTGTTTTTT	CASSSIDSSGELFF
-	-	TRBV9	TRBJ2-7	TGTGCCAGCAGCGTAGGAGGAGCGGCCTCCTACGAGCAGTACTTC	CASSVGGAASYEQYF
few	-	TRBV4-1	TRBJ2-2	TGCGCCAGCAGCCAAGGAGTAGGCCAGGAGGACGGGGAGCTGTTTTTT	CASSQGVGQEDGELFF
-	-	TRBV18	TRBJ1-2	TGTGCCAGCTCACCTTCAGACCAGGGGTTGTATCATGGCTACACCTTC	CASSPSDQGLYHGYTF
-	-	TRBV27	TRBJ1-5	TGTGCCAGCAGTTTCGCAGGGGCTGGCAATCAGCCCCAGCATTTT	CASSFAGAGNQPQHF
-	-	TRBV6-5	TRBJ1-5	TGTGCCAGCAACCCCCGCATGGGGTTCGATCAGCCCCAGCATTTT	CASNPRMGFDQPQHF
-	TRBD1	TRBV5-4	TRBJ2-3	TGTGCCAGCAGCAAGAACAGGGGGAGTACAGATACGCAGTATTTT	CASSKNRGSTDTQYF
-	-	TRBV10-2	TRBJ2-2	TGCGCCAGCTCAAATACCGACAGGAACACCGGGGAGCTGTTTTTT	CASSNTDRNTGELFF
once	-	TRBV18	TRBJ2-7	TGTGCCAGCTCACCTGGGAACTACGAGCAGTACTTC	CASSPGNYEQYF
few	TRBD1	TRBV18	TRBJ2-3	TGTGCCAGCTCACCGGACAGGGGCACAGATACGCAGTATTTT	CASSPDRGTDTQYF
-	-	TRBV23-1	TRBJ2-7	TGCGCCAGCAGTCAAGGTCGTACAGGGAAGCCTGGCTACGAGCAGTACTTC	CASSQGRTGKPGYEQYF
-	-	TRBV5-8	TRBJ1-4	TGTGCCAGCAGCCCGGGGCTGAACCCCTCAACTAATGAAAAACTGTTTTTT	CASSPGLNPSTNEKLFF
-	TRBD1	TRBV6-1	TRBJ1-2	TGTGCCAGCGGACAGGGGGAGCTAGGGAGAGGCTACACCTTC	CASGQGELGRGYTF
few	-	TRBV7-9	TRBJ1-1	TGTGCCAGCAGCTATCTCGGACGGAGTGAAGCTTTCTTT	CASSYLGRSEAFF
-	-	TRBV7-9	TRBJ2-3	TGTGCCAGCAGCAACGGCGCCCGGATCTTAGCGTCAGATACGCAGTATTTT	CASSNGARILASDTQYF
-	-	TRBV30	TRBJ1-5	TGTGCCTGGAGTTCCCCCCCTCAGCCCCAGCATTTT	CAWSSPPQPQHF
-	-	TRBV30	TRBJ1-1	TGTGCCTGGAGTGATGGGCTGAACACTGAAGCTTTCTTT	CAWSDGLNTEAFF
-	-	TRBV7-9	TRBJ1-6	TGTGCCAGCAGCTTAACGAGGAGCTCCTATAATTCACCCCTCCACTTT	CASSLTRSSYNSPLHF
-	TRBD1	TRBV19	TRBJ2-3	TGTGCCACTGGGACAGGGGCGATGGATACGCAGTATTTT	CATGTGAMDTQYF
-	TRBD1	TRBV27	TRBJ1-4	TGTGCCAGCAGTTGGTCGGGACAGGGTTACGAAAAACTGTTTTTT	CASSWSGQGYEKLFF
few	TRBD2	TRBV9	TRBJ2-5	TGTGCCAGCAGCCCGGGACTAGCGGGGGGGGTTAGGGAGACCCAGTACTTC	CASSPGLAGGVRETQYF
-	-	TRBV19	TRBJ1-5	TGTGCCAGTAGTATAGATCTGCGAGGGAGGAATCAGCCCCAGCATTTT	CASSIDLRGRNQPQHF
-	-	TRBV19	TRBJ2-2	TGTGCCAGTAGTATGCAATCGGGTTCCGGGGAGCTGTTTTTT	CASSMQSGSGELFF
-	-	TRBV5-1	TRBJ2-1	TGCGCCAGCAGCTTGGGCAATGAGCAGTTCTTC	CASSLGNEQFF
-	-	TRBV11-2	TRBJ1-4	TGTGCCAGCAGCCAAGACTATAGCGGGGAACTGTTTTTT	CASSQDYSGELFF
-	TRBD2	TRBV4-1	TRBJ2-2	TGCGCCAGCAGCCAACTCGGACTAGCCTCCGGGGAGCTGTTTTTT	CASSQLGLASGELFF
-	-	TRBV7-3	TRBJ2-7	TGTGCCAGCAGCTTAGGCGGACAGCCCTACGAGCAGTACTTC	CASSLGGQPYEQYF
-	TRBD2	TRBV11-2	TRBJ2-6	TGTGCCAGCAGCTTCGGACTAGCGGGGGGCTCTGGGGCCAACGTCCTGACTTTC	CASSFGLAGGSGANVLTF
-	TRBD1	TRBV7-6	TRBJ2-6	TGTGCCAGCAGCTTTGCGGCGACAGGGATAATTGGGGCCAACGTCCTGACTTTC	CASSFAATGIIGANVLTF
-	-	TRBV7-2	TRBJ2-3	TGTGCCAGCAGCTCCGGGAGACTCCCCCCAGATACGCAGTATTTT	CASSSGRLPPDTQYF
few	-	TRBV4-3	TRBJ2-7	TGCGCCAGCAGCCAATACCAAGGGACCCCCTACGAGCAGTACTTC	CASSQYQGTPYEQYF
-	TRBD1	TRBV29-1	TRBJ2-4	TGCAGCGTGATCCGGGACAGGGAGAGGAGCATTCAGTACTTC	CSVIRDRERSIQYF
-	-	TRBV5-1	TRBJ2-3	TGCGCCAGCAGCGTACCGGGGACAGATACGCAGTATTTT	CASSVPGTDTQYF
few	TRBD2	TRBV6-6	TRBJ2-1	TGTGCCAGCAGTTTAGCGGGGGGGCCGGCGGAGCAGTTCTTC	CASSLAGGPAEQFF
-	-	TRBV19	TRBJ2-5	TGTGCCAGTAGTATAGAACAGGGTCGCGAGACCCAGTACTTC	CASSIEQGRETQYF
-	-	TRBV19	TRBJ2-2	TGTGCCAGTACGACGCGTTTGAACACCGGGGAGCTGTTTTTT	CASTTRLNTGELFF
-	-	TRBV27	TRBJ1-1	TGTGCCAGCAGTCTCCACCCCAGGGTATTGAACACTGAAGCTTTCTTT	CASSLHPRVLNTEAFF